This T cell receptor beta chain emerged from a study of radiotherapy plus CTLA-4 blockade in lung cancer. About the study: Among enrolled patients, less than 20% responded and approximately 33% achieved disease control. Broader study findings: Expansion of tumor-derived TCR clones was observed in blood after radiotherapy plus ipilimumab. Reportedly, early blood T cell clone dynamics best predicted response, with interferon-beta.

Clones were read by immunoSEQ multiplex PCR, and TCRdb kept only the in-frame ones, dropping some. The profile shows about 32,000 clones, about 81% of them singletons. The CDR3 has 15 residues. CDR1 is SGHTA, CDR2 FQGTGA, per germline. V was pared by 5 bases and J by 4 bases, with 17 bases between. Focal radiation plus CTLA-4 blockade with ipilimumab was given to patients with chemo-refractory metastatic non-small-cell lung cancer. Of note for this clone: No antigen is known for it.

V is TRBV7-3 and J is TRBJ1-1; a weak D match, TRBD1 (5 bases). This receptor was identified in a human donor with non-small cell lung cancer that progressed on radiotherapy plus ipilimumab. The sequenced sample was peripheral blood, obtained from a patient treated with radiotherapy plus ipilimumab. CDR3 nucleotide sequence: TGTGCCAGCAGCCAACAGGCGATGACGGGCACTGAAGCTTTCTTT. Its protein product is CASSQQAMTGTEAFF.